This is a list of T cell receptor beta chains from one sample in a study of T cells after yellow fever vaccination. MiXCR was run by TCRdb on the 5' RACE reads, yielding one entry per CDR3 protein. Altogether approximately 300,000 distinct CDR3 sequences are present, roughly a tenth being singletons, with the ten largest covering approximately 3%. The sample here was CD4+ T cells sorted from PBMCs, taken 45 days after the yellow fever booster vaccination. The origin of the receptors is a man younger than 30 who received the YFV17D yellow fever vaccine. CDR3s include the opening cysteine and the closing phenylalanine or tryptophan. D genes are given only for firm matches. Size tells how often a clone was seen (once, few, many) or the class of an expanded clone, and some rows leave it out.

>TRBJ1-5|-|TRBV7-2|-
TGTGCCAGCAGCTTAGGAACGGGAGGGCTTGGTCAGCCCCAGCATTTT
CASSLGTGGLGQPQHF
>TRBJ2-5|TRBD2|TRBV19|few
TGTGCCAGTAGTATGACCGGTCGGTCCAGCGGGAGAGAGACCCAGTACTTC
CASSMTGRSSGRETQYF
>TRBJ2-5|TRBD2|TRBV24-1|-
TGTGCCACGAGCGGGGGGGCTGGGGAGACCCAGTACTTC
CATSGGAGETQYF
>TRBJ2-3|-|TRBV6-6|few
TGTGCCAGCAGTATCCGGGGCCCGCGGACAGATACGCAGTATTTT
CASSIRGPRTDTQYF
>TRBJ1-2|TRBD1|TRBV5-1|few
TGCGCCAGCAGCTTGGAGGGGACAGGGATAGACTATGGCTACACCTTC
CASSLEGTGIDYGYTF
>TRBJ1-5|-|TRBV12-3/TRBV12-4|-
-
CASSSSGASNQPQHF
>TRBJ2-1|-|TRBV7-9|many
TGTGCCAGCAGCTTACTCCGCCGCAGCAATGAGCAGTTCTTC
CASSLLRRSNEQFF
>TRBJ2-6|-|TRBV7-9|few
TGTGCCAGCAGCTTAGGCCCTTCGGGGGCCAACGTCCTGACTTTC
CASSLGPSGANVLTF
>TRBJ1-2|-|TRBV25-1|few
TGTGCCAGCAGACAGGACTATGGCTACACCTTC
CASRQDYGYTF
>TRBJ2-2|-|TRBV24-1|few
TGTGCCACCAGGAATTCGTTTCAGGGTGACACCGGGGAGCTGTTTTTT
CATRNSFQGDTGELFF
>TRBJ2-7|-|TRBV11-2|few
TGTGCCAGCAGCTCCAGATGGTCCGACTACGAGCAGTACTTC
CASSSRWSDYEQYF
>TRBJ1-5|-|TRBV5-5|few
TGTGCCAGCAGCTTGGACGGAGTTGATCAGCCCCAGCATTTT
CASSLDGVDQPQHF
>TRBJ2-7|-|TRBV7-2|few
TGTGCCAGCAGCTTATCGCTGGGGGTGTACGAGCAGTACTTC
CASSLSLGVYEQYF
>TRBJ2-6|-|TRBV3-1|many
TGTGCCAGCAGCCAAGGGGTCTCTGGGGCCAACGTCCTGACTTTC
CASSQGVSGANVLTF
>TRBJ1-6|TRBD1|TRBV5-6|-
TGTGCCAGCAGCTTTTGGACAGGGGCGTATAATTCACCCCTCCACTTT
CASSFWTGAYNSPLHF
>TRBJ2-7|TRBD1|TRBV6-5|few
TGTGCCAGCAGACGGGACAGACACTACGAGCAGTACTTC
CASRRDRHYEQYF
>TRBJ1-4|-|TRBV6-5|many
TGTGCCAGCAGTCTCGGGTTCCAAGTTGGGGAAAAACTGTTTTTT
CASSLGFQVGEKLFF
>TRBJ1-2|-|TRBV10-3|-
TGTGCCATCAGTGGTCCCCCGGCCAGCTATGGCTACACCTTC
CAISGPPASYGYTF
>TRBJ2-7|TRBD1|TRBV7-9|-
TGTGCCAGCAGCCAATGGACAGGGGTCTCCTACGAGCAGTACTTC
CASSQWTGVSYEQYF
>TRBJ1-5|-|TRBV9|-
TGTGCCAGCAGCGCCTTTGGGGGGAATCAGCCCCAGCATTTT
CASSAFGGNQPQHF
>TRBJ2-3|-|TRBV20-1|many
TGCAGTGCTGGTGTAGGGGCTAGCACAGATACGCAGTATTTT
CSAGVGASTDTQYF
>TRBJ2-1|TRBD2|TRBV5-5|few
TGTGCCAGCAGCTTGGTTAGCGGGGGGGCAGATGAGCAGTTCTTC
CASSLVSGGADEQFF
>TRBJ1-4|-|TRBV7-9|-
TGTGCCAGCAGCTTCTACGGGGATATGGGTGAAAAACTGTTTTTT
CASSFYGDMGEKLFF
>TRBJ2-1|TRBD1|TRBV15|few
TGTGCCACCAGCAGACAGGGGGTTGAAAATGAGCAGTTCTTC
CATSRQGVENEQFF
>TRBJ1-1|TRBD1|TRBV4-2|few
TGTGCCAGCAGCCAAGGCAGGGGGCCCGAGCGTCATGAAGCTTTCTTT
CASSQGRGPERHEAFF
>TRBJ2-5|-|TRBV4-2|-
TGTGCCAGCAGCCAAGAAACGTTTCAAGAGACCCAGTACTTC
CASSQETFQETQYF
>TRBJ2-5|-|TRBV5-1|many
TGCGCCAGCAGCTTATGGGGGCCCGGAGAGACCCAGTACTTC
CASSLWGPGETQYF
>TRBJ1-4|-|TRBV14|-
TGTGCCAGCAGCCAAGCAGTTGTGTCGGAAAAACTGTTTTTT
CASSQAVVSEKLFF
>TRBJ2-2|-|TRBV5-1|many
TGCGCCAGCAAAATAGACACCGGGGAGCTGTTTTTT
CASKIDTGELFF
>TRBJ1-2|-|TRBV5-1|few
TGCGCCAGCAGCTTTGACAGTAAAACCTATGGCTACACCTTC
CASSFDSKTYGYTF
>TRBJ2-1|TRBD2|TRBV20-1|-
TGCAGTGCTAGAGATATTGGAGCGGGGGTTGACAATGAGCAGTTCTTC
CSARDIGAGVDNEQFF
>TRBJ2-1|-|TRBV20-1|many
TGCAGTGCTAGACCCGCCCAGGTCCATGAGCAGTTCTTC
CSARPAQVHEQFF
>TRBJ1-5|-|TRBV6-6|-
TGTGCCAGCAGTTACTGGCAGTCTAATAATCAGCCCCAGCATTTT
CASSYWQSNNQPQHF
>TRBJ1-4|-|TRBV7-2|many
TGTGCCAGCAGCCTACAGATTAATGAAAAACTGTTTTTT
CASSLQINEKLFF
>TRBJ2-6|-|TRBV5-1|many
TGCGCCAGCAGCCCAAGACAGAGCTCTGGGGCCAACGTCCTGACTTTC
CASSPRQSSGANVLTF
>TRBJ2-3|TRBD2|TRBV19|-
TGTGCCAGTAGGGGACTAGCGGGGATAGATACGCAGTATTTT
CASRGLAGIDTQYF
>TRBJ1-5|TRBD1|TRBV12-3/TRBV12-4|-
TGTGCCAGCAGTACGAGGACAGGGAATCAGCCCCAGCATTTT
CASSTRTGNQPQHF
>TRBJ2-2|-|TRBV7-8|-
TGTGCCAGCAGCATTGACTCGAACACCGGGGAGCTGTTTTTT
CASSIDSNTGELFF
>TRBJ2-3|-|TRBV12-3/TRBV12-4|few
TGTGCCAGCAGGCAGACCGTTAGCACAGATACGCAGTATTTT
CASRQTVSTDTQYF
>TRBJ2-3|-|TRBV10-3|-
TGTGCCATCAGTGAGGTCGGTCAGGCGGATCCTAGCACAGATACGCAGTATTTT
CAISEVGQADPSTDTQYF
>TRBJ1-1|-|TRBV9|-
TGTGCCAGCAGCGCCTCGGCAGGGGCCCAAGTGAACACTGAAGCTTTCTTT
CASSASAGAQVNTEAFF
>TRBJ1-6|-|TRBV10-3|-
TGTGCCATCAGCACACAGGGCAATAATTCACCCCTCCACTTT
CAISTQGNNSPLHF
>TRBJ2-2|TRBD1|TRBV6-1|-
TGTGCCGGGGACAGGGCGGACACCGGGGGGCTGTTTTTT
CAGDRADTGGLFF
>TRBJ1-2|-|TRBV5-1|-
TGCGCCAGCAGTACAGGGCTTGATGGCTACACCTTC
CASSTGLDGYTF
>TRBJ2-3|-|TRBV5-1|few
TGCGCCAGCAGCTTGTCTCAGGGCGGGGGCTCAGATACGCAGTATTTT
CASSLSQGGGSDTQYF
>TRBJ2-3|-|TRBV18|few
TGTGCCAGCTCACCAGCCGGCATGATCGCAGATACGCAGTATTTT
CASSPAGMIADTQYF
>TRBJ2-1|TRBD1|TRBV24-1|few
TGTGCCACCAGTGATTCCGGACAGGGGAGGGGGGATGAGCAGTTCTTC
CATSDSGQGRGDEQFF
>TRBJ1-2|-|TRBV5-1|-
TGCGCCAGCAGCCGCGGGGGGCTTGGGTATGGCTACACCTTC
CASSRGGLGYGYTF
>TRBJ2-4|-|TRBV30|few
TGTGCCTGGAGTGTAAAAGGGTCTAGGGCCAAAAACATTCAGTACTTC
CAWSVKGSRAKNIQYF
>TRBJ1-5|TRBD1|TRBV6-2/TRBV6-3|-
TGTGCCAGCAGTGGACGAGGGACAGGGGGCCTCTCCGCTCAGCCCCAGCATTTT
CASSGRGTGGLSAQPQHF
>TRBJ1-5|-|TRBV7-2|-
TGTGCCAGCAGCCCGCTGCGGGGTCCCCAGCATTTT
CASSPLRGPQHF
>TRBJ2-5|-|TRBV10-3|-
TGTGCCATCAGTGGGGAGGAGGAGACCCAGTACTTC
CAISGEEETQYF
>TRBJ1-1|-|TRBV5-1|few
TGCGCCAGCAGCATAGGGTCCACAGGGAACACTGAAGCTTTCTTT
CASSIGSTGNTEAFF
>TRBJ2-3|-|TRBV4-1|many
TGCGCCAGCAGCCAAGAATGGAAAGGGATGGATACGCAGTATTTT
CASSQEWKGMDTQYF
>TRBJ2-2|TRBD2|TRBV5-1|many
TGCGCCAGCAGGACCGGGACTACAGTTGCCGGGGAGCTGTTTTTT
CASRTGTTVAGELFF
>TRBJ2-7|TRBD2|TRBV5-1|-
TGCGCCAGCAGCCCGTACCCGGGACTAGCGGGTTCCTACGAGCAGTACTTC
CASSPYPGLAGSYEQYF
>TRBJ2-1|TRBD2|TRBV19|-
TGTGCCAGTAGTATTGGCGGGGGGGCGGATGAGCAGTTCTTC
CASSIGGGADEQFF
>TRBJ1-2|-|TRBV5-4|-
TGTGCCAGCAGCTACGGGGGGGAGAACTATGGCTACACCTTC
CASSYGGENYGYTF
>TRBJ1-2|-|TRBV10-3|few
TGTGCCAGTAAAAATGCGGCAGAAATTAACTATGGCTACACCTTC
CASKNAAEINYGYTF
>TRBJ2-1|-|TRBV6-2/TRBV6-3|-
TGTGCCAGCAGTATGATCGGACTGGTCGGCAATGAGCAGTTCTTC
CASSMIGLVGNEQFF